The sequence of this T cell receptor (beta chain) was determined in a study of shared T cell receptors in the human thymus. The method was immunoSEQ multiplex PCR; TCRdb's version includes in-frame clones alone and lacks a portion of them. Of roughly 500,000 clones listed, about four fifths are singletons. The J segment lost 6 bases and the V segment lost 2 bases, leaving 5 bases of the junction unmatched. Germline V gene data show CDR1 as SGHDN and CDR2 as FVKESK. CDR3 length: 15 residues. The data also belong to a second study, concerning human thymus T cells. This second report adds: Infants, healthy and Finnish, who were having corrective surgery for congenital heart defects served as donors. During corrective heart surgery, resections were taken, and the thymus tissue came from them. Thymic and blood repertoires appeared to carry a bias in their V and J gene usage. Unrelated individuals had highly overlapping thymic repertoires, as reported in related research.

The chain joins TRBV14 to TRBJ2-7; 12 bases agree with TRBD2. Source material: thymocytes. This TCR derives from a boy in the first two years of life with a congenital heart defect. The CDR3 sequence is CASSQRTSGTSEQYF. The CDR3, as DNA: TGTGCCAGCAGCCAAAGGACTAGCGGGACCTCCGAGCAGTACTTC.